This TCR beta chain is from a study of CD8 T cells in Susac syndrome. There are 15 residues in the CDR3. Trimming took off 4 bases at V and 6 bases at J, with 18 bases between the two ends. CDR1 is SGHDT and CDR2 is YYEEEE in the germline V gene. TCR beta from blood CD8+ and CD4+ T cells was sequenced. TEMRA cells were FACS-enriched and CD8+ and CD4+ T cells negatively isolated. It was with random hexamers that roughly 0.5 to 1 ug RNA was reverse transcribed. Amplification of TCR beta CDR3 spanned 54 Vbeta and 13 Jbeta via immunoSEQ multiplex PCR. TCRdb re-analysed the immunoSEQ multiplex PCR reads in MiXCR, keeping a single row per CDR3 protein. The sample shows roughly 150,000 distinct CDR3 sequences, roughly 95% of them seen only once.

The sample taken for sequencing was CD8+ T cells from PBMCs. This chain uses TRBV5-6 with TRBJ2-3, with D unresolved. This clonotype was sampled from a human donor with multiple sclerosis. CDR3 amino acids: CASSPPGWSVDTQYF. The CDR3 DNA follows: TGTGCCAGCAGCCCGCCCGGGTGGAGTGTGGATACGCAGTATTTT. Based on the CDR3 plus reference TRBV5-6 and TRBJ2-3, the full variable domain is DAGVTQSPTHLIKTRGQQVTLRCSPKSGHDTVSWYQQALGQGPQFIFQYYEEEERQRGNFPDRFSGHQFPNYSSELNVNALLLGDSALYLCASSPPGWSVDTQYFGPGTRLTVL.